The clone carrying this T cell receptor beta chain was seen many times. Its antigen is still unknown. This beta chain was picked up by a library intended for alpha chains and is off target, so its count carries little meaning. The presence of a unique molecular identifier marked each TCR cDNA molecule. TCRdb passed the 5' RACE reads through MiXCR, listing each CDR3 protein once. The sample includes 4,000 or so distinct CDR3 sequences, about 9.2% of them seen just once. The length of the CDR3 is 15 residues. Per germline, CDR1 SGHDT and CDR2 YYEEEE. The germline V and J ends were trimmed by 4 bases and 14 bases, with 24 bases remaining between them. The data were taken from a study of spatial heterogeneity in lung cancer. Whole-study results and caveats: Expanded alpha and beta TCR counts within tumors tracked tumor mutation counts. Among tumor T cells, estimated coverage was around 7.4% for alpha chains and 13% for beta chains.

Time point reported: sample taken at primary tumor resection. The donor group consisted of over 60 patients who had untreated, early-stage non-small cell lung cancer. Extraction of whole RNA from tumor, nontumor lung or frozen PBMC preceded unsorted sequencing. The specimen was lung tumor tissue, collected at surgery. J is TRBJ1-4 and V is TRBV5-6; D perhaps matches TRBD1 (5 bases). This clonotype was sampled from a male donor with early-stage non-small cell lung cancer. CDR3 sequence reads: CASSSGDGVRSRLFF. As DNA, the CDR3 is TGTGCCAGCAGCAGCGGGGACGGAGTCAGGAGTCGTCTGTTTTTT.